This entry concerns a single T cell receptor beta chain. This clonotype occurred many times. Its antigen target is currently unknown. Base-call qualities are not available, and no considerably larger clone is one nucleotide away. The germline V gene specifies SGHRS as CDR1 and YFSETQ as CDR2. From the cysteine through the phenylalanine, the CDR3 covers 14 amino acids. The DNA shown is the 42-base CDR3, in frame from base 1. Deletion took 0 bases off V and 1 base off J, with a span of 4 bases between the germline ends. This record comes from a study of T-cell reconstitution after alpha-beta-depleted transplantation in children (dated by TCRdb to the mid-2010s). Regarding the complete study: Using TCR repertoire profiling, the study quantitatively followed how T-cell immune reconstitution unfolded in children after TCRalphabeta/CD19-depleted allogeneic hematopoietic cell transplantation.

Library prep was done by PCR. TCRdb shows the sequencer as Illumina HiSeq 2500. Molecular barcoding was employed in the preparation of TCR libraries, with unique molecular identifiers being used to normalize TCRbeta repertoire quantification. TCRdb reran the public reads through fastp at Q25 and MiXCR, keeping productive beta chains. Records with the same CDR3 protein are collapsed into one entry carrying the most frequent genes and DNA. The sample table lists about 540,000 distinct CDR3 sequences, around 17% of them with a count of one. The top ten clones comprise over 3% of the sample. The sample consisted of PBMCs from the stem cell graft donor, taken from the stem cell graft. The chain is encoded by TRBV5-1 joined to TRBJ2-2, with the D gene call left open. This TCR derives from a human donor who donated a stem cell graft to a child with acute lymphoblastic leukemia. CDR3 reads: CASSLELNTGELFF. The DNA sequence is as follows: TGCGCCAGCAGCTTGGAGTTGAACACCGGGGAGCTGTTTTTT.